The 23 T cell receptor beta chains below were found in one sample sequenced in a study of T-cell reconstitution after alpha-beta-depleted transplantation in children. Unique molecular identifiers were incorporated during preparation of the TCRbeta library. TCRdb redid the calling of the PCR reads with MiXCR, one entry per CDR3 protein. Of some 190,000 distinct CDR3 sequences in the sample, roughly 10% were seen once. The sequencing used PBMCs, collected before TCRalphabeta/CD19-depleted stem cell transplant. Receptors originate from a boy aged 2 to 9 with acute myeloid leukemia, due to receive a stem cell transplant.

Turning to this clonotype: Being one base from a much bigger clone, this may be a read error. V gene TRBV20-1 combines with J gene TRBJ2-3; 10 positions agree with TRBD2. CDR1 is DFQATT, CDR2 SNEGSKA, per germline (reference sequence). This CDR3 is 16 amino acids long. CDR3 sequence reads: CSARGTSGKGADSQYF. The CDR3, as DNA: TGCAGTGCTAGAGGGACTAGCGGAAAGGGGGCAGATTCGCAGTATTTT.

The sample holds a few counts of this clonotype. The V and J genes are TRBV27 and TRBJ2-2, with a tentative D call TRBD2 (7 bases). The ends were cut back, 2 bases at V and 7 bases at J, with 14 bases in the middle. Per germline, CDR1 MNHEY and CDR2 SMNVEV (reference sequence). The CDR3 runs 15 residues. In DNA form, the CDR3 reads TGTGCCAGCAGTTTAATGGGGGGGGCCCGCGGGGAGCTGTTTTTT. Its translation: CASSLMGGARGELFF.

This clonotype was seen a few times. This chain joins TRBV6-2 or TRBV6-3 and TRBJ2-2, with 8 bases that match TRBD2. CDR3 length: 15 residues. Per the germline V gene, CDR1 is MNHEY and CDR2 is SVGEGT. Trimming cost V 5 bases and J 5 bases; bases outside gene matches: 7. The CDR3 region has the DNA TGTGCCAGCAGTCTCGGGGGGGCCGTAACCGGGGAGCTGTTTTTT. It translates to CASSLGGAVTGELFF.

This clonotype has a count of ten or more. The chain combines TRBV5-5 with TRBJ2-1, with 8 bases fitting TRBD1. After removal of 2 bases from V and 4 bases from J, the junction contained 11 bases not matched to a gene. This CDR3 contains 17 residues. Germline CDR1 reads SGHKS; CDR2 reads YYEKEE (reference sequence). As DNA, the CDR3 is TGTGCCAGCAGCTTCCTCGCTGGGACAGGACATTACAATGAGCAGTTCTTC. The encoded protein is CASSFLAGTGHYNEQFF.

This clonotype was found many times. CDR3 sequence (DNA): TGTGCCAGCAGTTCCGGGACCGTCCTGTACGGCTACACCTTC. It specifies CASSSGTVLYGYTF. The V and J genes are TRBV5-5 and TRBJ1-2, with D perhaps matching TRBD1 (5 bases). The germline V and J ends were trimmed by 5 bases and 8 bases, with 19 bases remaining between them. CDR3 length equals 14 residues. From germline, CDR1 is SGHKS and CDR2 YYEKEE (reference sequence).

This clonotype was seen many times. The chain has TRBV5-6 and TRBJ1-5; D gene uncertain. The V end lost 0 bases, the J end lost 3 bases, and 10 bases lay between the germline ends. CDR3 length equals 15 residues. In germline, CDR1 is SGHDT, CDR2 YYEEEE. CDR3: CASSLAGRLNQPQHF. CDR3 DNA sequence: TGTGCCAGCAGCTTGGCAGGCAGACTCAATCAGCCCCAGCATTTT.

This clonotype was seen repeatedly, ten times or more. The chain links TRBV4-1 to TRBJ2-1; 11 bases map to TRBD2. The CDR3 covers 15 residues. After removal of 4 bases from V and 7 bases from J, the junction contained 6 bases not matched to a gene. Germline V gene data show CDR1 as MGHRA and CDR2 as YSYEKL. The CDR3 spells CASSPLAGGLNEQFF. CDR3 DNA sequence: TGCGCCAGCAGCCCATTAGCGGGAGGGCTAAATGAGCAGTTCTTC.

This clonotype has just one count. A much bigger clone sits one base away, suggesting this may be a read error. The chain links TRBV6-5 to TRBJ1-2; D remains unclear. CDR3 length: 11 amino acids. Germline V lookup: CDR1 MNHEY, CDR2 SVGAGI. CDR3 DNA sequence: TGTGCCAGCAGCGATGACTATGGCTACCCCTTC. Its translation: CASSDDYGYPF.

This clonotype appeared many times. The chain recombines TRBV12-3 or TRBV12-4 with TRBJ2-3; TRBD2 matches at 10 bases. V lost 9 bases and J lost 2; bases outside the gene matches: 5. The CDR3 length is 14 residues. The CDR3 protein is CASSGGSTTDTQYF. The CDR3 DNA reads TGTGCCAGTAGCGGGGGGTCCACCACAGATACGCAGTATTTT.

This clonotype appeared many times. The chain combines TRBV29-1 with TRBJ2-1; unclear D gene. The germline V and J ends were trimmed by 3 bases and 5 bases, with 8 bases remaining between them. CDR3 length equals 12 residues. CDR1 SQVTM and CDR2 ANQGSEA come from the germline V gene. CDR3 bases: TGCAGCGTTGAGCCCGCAAACAATGAGCAGTTCTTC. It is translated as CSVEPANNEQFF.

This clonotype showed up many times. The V gene is TRBV5-5, the J gene TRBJ1-5; possibly TRBD1 for D (6 bases). This CDR3 is 15 amino acids long. V shed 3 bases and J shed 2 bases, with 12 bases lying between them. Germline V gene sequence: CDR1 SGHKS, CDR2 YYEKEE (reference sequence). The CDR3 is CASSYTGGGNQPQHF. The CDR3 coding sequence is TGTGCCAGCAGCTATACTGGGGGCGGCAATCAGCCCCAGCATTTT.

This clonotype showed up just a few times. The chain recombines TRBV27 with TRBJ1-1; unclear D gene. Trimming left V 3 bases short and J 2 bases short, with 19 bases between. Germline assignment: CDR1 MNHEY and CDR2 SMNVEV (reference sequence). CDR3 length equals 17 residues. CDR3 sequence reads: CASSLPALERVNTEAFF. The CDR3, as DNA: TGTGCCAGCAGTTTGCCGGCCCTTGAACGGGTAAACACTGAAGCTTTCTTT.

This clonotype appeared many times. The rearrangement uses TRBV5-1 and TRBJ2-2; D unresolved. Germline CDR1 and CDR2: SGHRS and YFSETQ. Trimming pared 7 bases from V and 4 bases from J, leaving 5 bases between. The CDR3 has 11 amino acids. This CDR3 is CASAITGELFF. DNA of the CDR3: TGCGCCAGCGCCATCACCGGGGAGCTGTTTTTT.

This clonotype was seen ten or more times. This chain uses TRBV7-9 with TRBJ2-3, with 10 positions matching TRBD2. With 1 base clipped from V and 0 bases from J, the junction kept 4 bases outside the gene matches. CDR3 length: 17 residues. Germline CDR1 SEHNR, CDR2 FQNEAQ (reference sequence). The CDR3 DNA sequence: TGTGCCAGCAGCTTAGGTGGACTAGCGGTTAGCACAGATACGCAGTATTTT. Protein: CASSLGGLAVSTDTQYF.

This clonotype was seen ten or more times. The chain is built from TRBV12-3 or TRBV12-4 and TRBJ1-1; D is unresolved. CDR3 length equals 15 residues. Trimming took off 1 base at V and 5 bases at J, with 14 bases between the two ends. The CDR3 loop reads CASSLGARPRTEAFF. The CDR3 DNA is TGTGCCAGCAGTTTAGGGGCCAGACCGAGGACTGAAGCTTTCTTT.

With respect to this clonotype: A single base separates this from a much larger clone, so it may be a read error. The rearrangement links TRBV6-4 to TRBJ1-5, with D possibly being TRBD1 (5 bases). CDR3 length equals 13 residues. Trimming shortened V by 11 bases and J by 3 bases, and 14 bases separated the two germline ends. Germline CDR1 is MRHNA and CDR2 is SNTAGT. The CDR3: CAGKGRINQPQHF. The CDR3 coding sequence is TGTGCCGGAAAGGGACGGATCAATCAGCCCCAGCATTTT.

This clonotype was observed a few times. The chain carries TRBV20-1 and TRBJ2-1, with 9 nucleotides matching TRBD2. Trimming removed 0 bases from V and 8 bases from J; junction bases left unmatched: 23. CDR1 and CDR2 (germline): DFQATT, SNEGSKA (reference sequence). The CDR3 is made up of 20 amino acids. CDR3 in DNA: TGCAGTGCTAGAGATCTTGGTGGCGGGGGGGCCGGGGTTCCCTGGGATGAGCAGTTCTTC. Protein: CSARDLGGGGAGVPWDEQFF.

This clonotype occurred many times. V and J are TRBV20-1 and TRBJ1-4; 8 bases fit TRBD1. From germline, CDR1 is DFQATT and CDR2 SNEGSKA (reference sequence). The ends lost 0 bases at V and 8 bases at J; junction bases unmatched: 8. This CDR3 is built from 15 residues. This CDR3 is CSARDQRTGNEKLFF. The CDR3 nucleotides are TGCAGTGCTAGAGATCAGCGGACAGGGAACGAAAAACTGTTTTTT.

In this sample, this clonotype turned up many times. This chain connects TRBV28 to TRBJ2-7; D ambiguous. CDR1 and CDR2 (germline): MDHEN, SYDVKM. There are 15 residues in the CDR3. V shed 3 bases and J shed 5 bases, with 17 bases lying between them. CDR3 in amino acids: CASSLLLRTAHEQYF. CDR3 bases: TGTGCCAGCAGTTTGCTGCTCCGGACGGCCCACGAGCAGTACTTC. Looking up the rest from reference TRBV28 and TRBJ2-7 gives the full variable domain: DVKVTQSSRYLVKRTGEKVFLECVQDMDHENMFWYRQDPGLGLRLIYFSYDVKMKEKGDIPEGYSVSREKKERFSLILESASTNQTSMYLCASSLLLRTAHEQYFGPGTRLTVT.

Ten or more counts support this clonotype. One base away lies a much larger clone, so this may be a sequencing read error. V and J are TRBV7-3 and TRBJ1-1; no reliable D call. From germline, CDR1 is SGHTA and CDR2 FQGTGA. Trimming took off 1 base at V and 1 base at J, with 4 bases between the two ends. CDR3 length equals 13 residues. The CDR3 region has the DNA TGTGCCAGCAGCTTAAGACAGAACACTGAAGCTTTCTTT. Protein: CASSLRQNTEAFF.

This clonotype was found many times. The CDR3 loop is CASSLLPGAGNQPQHF. The DNA for the CDR3 is TGTGCCAGCAGTCTCCTCCCGGGGGCCGGCAATCAGCCCCAGCATTTT. J is TRBJ1-5 and V is TRBV6-1; tentative D call: TRBD1 (6 bases). Between the trimmed V and J ends, which lost 5 bases and 2 bases, there was a span of 16 bases. The germline CDR1 and CDR2 sequences are MNHNS and SASEGT. The CDR3 sequence is 16 residues long.

This clonotype was detected ten times or more. The chain employs TRBV28 and TRBJ2-3; either TRBD1 or TRBD2 may fit D (5 bases each). Trimming cost V 7 bases and J 2 bases, with 16 bases left between them. This CDR3 has 15 amino acids. Germline loops: CDR1 MDHEN, CDR2 SYDVKM. The DNA of the CDR3 is TGTGCCAGCATGGGGTCCGGGACCTACACAGATACGCAGTATTTT. Amino acid sequence: CASMGSGTYTDTQYF.

This clonotype was seen ten or more times. This rearrangement joins TRBV7-2 to TRBJ2-7, with D tentatively TRBD1 (5 bases). CDR1 and CDR2 (germline): SGHTA, FQGNSA. The CDR3 covers 14 residues. Trimming removed 2 bases from V and 2 bases from J, with 10 bases in between. CDR3 bases: TGTGCCAGCAGCTTACTTGCAGGGACCTACGAGCAGTACTTC. It is translated as CASSLLAGTYEQYF.